The sequence of this T cell receptor (beta chain) was determined in a study of PD-1 blockade in mismatch repair-deficient tumors (dated by TCRdb to 2015 to 2018). Broadly, across the study: Between September 2013 and late 2016, 86 consecutive patients with 11 to 12 mismatch repair-deficient cancer types, all previously treated and progressing, were enrolled in the trial. Tumor-associated T cell clones were tracked in the peripheral blood of patients responding to PD-1 blockade by deep sequencing of TCR CDR3 regions.

What the study reported, not specific to this receptor: Tumor-resident clones, often undetectable in blood before treatment, expanded rapidly after pembrolizumab and then contracted, generally before radiologic responses.

Mismatch repair deficiency was established in every enrolled patient by polymerase chain reaction or immunohistochemistry. TCR sequencing was performed for three patients who responded to pembrolizumab therapy. Pembrolizumab PD-1 blockade was prospectively tested in advanced mismatch repair-deficient cancers, regardless of tissue of origin, in the phase II trial. Peripheral blood T cell samples were gathered serially, both before PD-1 blockade started and at multiple time points afterward. Blood sampling times were expressed in weeks after the first pembrolizumab dose. The V and J ends are trimmed by 2 bases and 6 bases, leaving 8 bases between them. Based on the germline V gene (reference sequence), the CDR1 and CDR2 sequences are GTSNPN and SVGIG. There are 11 amino acids in the CDR3, from cysteine to phenylalanine inclusive. The read is trimmed to its CDR3 DNA, 33 bases read in frame from base 1.

The method was the immunoSEQ multiplex PCR assay. Entries here come from immuneACCESS through TCRdb and include only in-frame sequences with V and J called. Some clones fail to appear in such tables; in the studies checked, an unresolved V gene covers under half of the shortfall, and the cause of the remainder is unknown. This sample gives approximately 120,000 clones in total; about 88% of them show up just once. About 13% of the sample lies in the top ten. This clone showed up just once. This receptor's antigen is unknown. Base qualities are missing; no much larger clone stands one base away. The chain employs TRBV30 and TRBJ2-7, with an unclear D gene assignment. The origin of this receptor is an adult with mismatch repair-deficient cancer. Material: peripheral blood, obtained 44 weeks after starting pembrolizumab. The base sequence is TGTGCCTGGAGTTCCCTGTCCGAGCAGTACTTC. This is translated as CAWSSLSEQYF.